This is a list of T cell receptor beta chains from one sample in a study of blood T cell repertoires in COVID-19. Data came from immunoSEQ multiplex PCR; TCRdb stores just in-frame clones and leaves some out. The repertoire holds over 40,000 clones, with just under 85% as singletons. Sequencing was done on a sample of peripheral blood. These TCRs come from a woman aged 60-70 years with acute or convalescent COVID-19. Both conserved end residues are part of each CDR3. Each record gives: clone size, D gene, V gene, J gene, CDR3 protein, CDR3 DNA. A D gene is named only where the DNA matches it firmly. Clone size is stated in some rows and not others, as once, few, many or a class when expanded.

abundance: -
d_gene: TRBD2
v_gene: TRBV5-6
j_gene: TRBJ2-7
CDR3aa: CASSSTTIAGDVYEQYF
CDR3nt: TGTGCCAGCAGCTCGACTACAATAGCGGGAGACGTATACGAGCAGTACTTC

abundance: once
d_gene: TRBD2
v_gene: TRBV7-8
j_gene: TRBJ2-1
CDR3aa: CASSPGLAEYNEQFF
CDR3nt: TGTGCCAGCAGCCCGGGACTAGCGGAGTACAATGAGCAGTTCTTC

abundance: -
d_gene: -
v_gene: TRBV7-8
j_gene: TRBJ2-1
CDR3aa: CASSQLSEQFF
CDR3nt: TGTGCCAGCAGCCAATTATCGGAGCAGTTCTTC

abundance: few
d_gene: TRBD1
v_gene: TRBV6-5
j_gene: TRBJ2-7
CDR3aa: CASRRTGNVYEQYF
CDR3nt: TGTGCCAGCAGGAGGACAGGGAACGTTTACGAGCAGTACTTC

abundance: -
d_gene: -
v_gene: TRBV29-1
j_gene: TRBJ1-5
CDR3aa: CSVQEAREPQHF
CDR3nt: TGCAGCGTCCAGGAGGCGCGTGAGCCCCAGCATTTT

abundance: -
d_gene: -
v_gene: TRBV6-1
j_gene: TRBJ1-1
CDR3aa: CASLAQGVGTEAFF
CDR3nt: TGTGCCAGCCTAGCGCAGGGAGTGGGCACTGAAGCTTTCTTT

abundance: once
d_gene: TRBD1
v_gene: TRBV19
j_gene: TRBJ2-4
CDR3aa: CASSIGQGTQAKNIQYF
CDR3nt: TGTGCCAGTAGTATTGGACAGGGGACCCAAGCCAAAAACATTCAGTACTTC

abundance: -
d_gene: TRBD1
v_gene: TRBV12-3/TRBV12-4
j_gene: TRBJ1-1
CDR3aa: CASSLQGDTEAFF
CDR3nt: TGTGCCAGCAGCTTACAGGGGGACACTGAAGCTTTCTTT

abundance: -
d_gene: TRBD1
v_gene: TRBV19
j_gene: TRBJ2-7
CDR3aa: CASSISGQGTYEQYF
CDR3nt: TGTGCCAGTAGTATCTCGGGACAGGGTACCTACGAGCAGTACTTC

abundance: few
d_gene: TRBD1
v_gene: TRBV3-1/TRBV3-2
j_gene: TRBJ1-2
CDR3aa: CASSPSDRVGYGYTF
CDR3nt: TGTGCCAGCAGCCCAAGCGACAGGGTCGGCTATGGCTACACCTTC

abundance: -
d_gene: TRBD2
v_gene: TRBV6-5
j_gene: TRBJ2-7
CDR3aa: CASSYRLAGGVGEQYF
CDR3nt: TGTGCCAGCAGTTATAGGCTAGCGGGAGGTGTGGGCGAGCAGTACTTC

abundance: once
d_gene: -
v_gene: TRBV18
j_gene: TRBJ1-2
CDR3aa: CASSWGIEPNYGYTF
CDR3nt: TGTGCCAGCTCATGGGGCATAGAACCTAACTATGGCTACACCTTC

abundance: -
d_gene: TRBD2
v_gene: TRBV28
j_gene: TRBJ2-7
CDR3aa: CASNLAGSSYEQYF
CDR3nt: TGTGCCAGCAACCTAGCGGGAAGCTCCTACGAGCAGTACTTC

abundance: -
d_gene: TRBD1
v_gene: TRBV4-2
j_gene: TRBJ1-1
CDR3aa: CASSQDGQEWNTEAFF
CDR3nt: TGTGCCAGCAGCCAAGATGGACAGGAGTGGAACACTGAAGCTTTCTTT

abundance: -
d_gene: TRBD1
v_gene: TRBV27
j_gene: TRBJ2-1
CDR3aa: CASTFGTADNEQFF
CDR3nt: TGTGCCAGCACCTTCGGGACAGCCGACAATGAGCAGTTCTTC

abundance: -
d_gene: TRBD2
v_gene: TRBV15
j_gene: TRBJ2-2
CDR3aa: CATSRGSGGWGTGELFF
CDR3nt: TGTGCCACCAGCAGGGGGAGCGGGGGCTGGGGGACCGGGGAGCTGTTTTTT

abundance: -
d_gene: -
v_gene: TRBV5-4
j_gene: TRBJ1-2
CDR3aa: CASSLPGVRNYGYTF
CDR3nt: TGTGCCAGCAGCTTGCCGGGGGTCCGTAACTATGGCTACACCTTC

abundance: -
d_gene: TRBD1
v_gene: TRBV5-1
j_gene: TRBJ2-7
CDR3aa: CASSLNAGTGSYEQYF
CDR3nt: TGCGCCAGCAGCCTCAACGCAGGGACAGGTTCCTACGAGCAGTACTTC

abundance: once
d_gene: -
v_gene: TRBV12-3/TRBV12-4
j_gene: TRBJ1-1
CDR3aa: CANSLGQDFEAFF
CDR3nt: TGTGCCAACAGTTTAGGGCAGGACTTTGAAGCTTTCTTT

abundance: -
d_gene: -
v_gene: TRBV7-9
j_gene: TRBJ1-4
CDR3aa: CASSSGGRAEKLFF
CDR3nt: TGTGCCAGCAGCTCGGGGGGGAGAGCTGAAAAACTGTTTTTT

abundance: -
d_gene: TRBD2
v_gene: TRBV19
j_gene: TRBJ2-2
CDR3aa: CASSSKPGLAGAGELFF
CDR3nt: TGTGCCAGTAGTTCCAAACCGGGACTAGCGGGAGCCGGGGAGCTGTTTTTT

abundance: -
d_gene: -
v_gene: TRBV3-1/TRBV3-2
j_gene: TRBJ2-7
CDR3aa: CASSQDPGTEQYF
CDR3nt: TGTGCCAGCAGCCAAGATCCTGGGACAGAGCAGTACTTC

abundance: few
d_gene: -
v_gene: TRBV19
j_gene: TRBJ1-1
CDR3aa: CASRDGTEAFF
CDR3nt: TGTGCCAGTCGAGATGGCACTGAAGCTTTCTTT

abundance: -
d_gene: -
v_gene: TRBV5-1
j_gene: TRBJ2-2
CDR3aa: CASSLEGTTGAGELFF
CDR3nt: TGCGCCAGCAGCTTGGAGGGCACCACAGGAGCCGGGGAGCTGTTTTTT

abundance: -
d_gene: -
v_gene: TRBV2
j_gene: TRBJ2-7
CDR3aa: CASSDSGRGSSYEQYF
CDR3nt: TGTGCCAGCAGTGATTCTGGACGGGGTAGCTCCTACGAGCAGTACTTC

abundance: -
d_gene: TRBD1
v_gene: TRBV18
j_gene: TRBJ2-7
CDR3aa: CASSPAGQGPYEQYF
CDR3nt: TGTGCCAGCTCACCGGCGGGACAGGGCCCCTACGAGCAGTACTTC

abundance: -
d_gene: -
v_gene: TRBV7-3
j_gene: TRBJ1-1
CDR3aa: CASVKGGVPEAFF
CDR3nt: TGTGCCAGCGTCAAGGGAGGGGTCCCTGAAGCTTTCTTT

abundance: -
d_gene: -
v_gene: TRBV5-1
j_gene: TRBJ2-3
CDR3aa: CASSTTGITSTDTQYF
CDR3nt: TGCGCCAGCAGCACCACCGGGATCACTAGCACAGATACGCAGTATTTT

abundance: few
d_gene: TRBD1
v_gene: TRBV6-6
j_gene: TRBJ1-4
CDR3aa: CASSYRDSNEKLFF
CDR3nt: TGTGCCAGCAGTTACCGGGACAGTAATGAAAAACTGTTTTTT

abundance: -
d_gene: -
v_gene: TRBV7-9
j_gene: TRBJ1-1
CDR3aa: CASSLVGGMNTEAFF
CDR3nt: TGTGCCAGCAGCTTAGTCGGAGGGATGAACACTGAAGCTTTCTTT

abundance: -
d_gene: -
v_gene: TRBV18
j_gene: TRBJ1-1
CDR3aa: CASSPRTSMNTEAFF
CDR3nt: TGTGCCAGCTCACCACGGACATCCATGAACACTGAAGCTTTCTTT

abundance: -
d_gene: -
v_gene: TRBV7-2
j_gene: TRBJ1-6
CDR3aa: CASSKRGGSYNSPLHF
CDR3nt: TGTGCCAGCAGCAAAAGGGGGGGTTCCTATAATTCACCCCTCCACTTT

abundance: once
d_gene: TRBD2
v_gene: TRBV6-4
j_gene: TRBJ2-3
CDR3aa: CASSDSLAGPDTQYF
CDR3nt: TGTGCCAGCAGTGACTCACTAGCGGGGCCAGATACGCAGTATTTT

abundance: -
d_gene: -
v_gene: TRBV7-2
j_gene: TRBJ2-5
CDR3aa: CASSPGGPSSETQYF
CDR3nt: TGTGCCAGCAGCCCGGGGGGCCCATCATCAGAGACCCAGTACTTC

abundance: few
d_gene: TRBD1
v_gene: TRBV5-6
j_gene: TRBJ1-6
CDR3aa: CASSYTGTVNSPLHF
CDR3nt: TGTGCCAGCAGCTATACCGGGACAGTTAATTCACCCCTCCACTTT

abundance: -
d_gene: TRBD1
v_gene: TRBV29-1
j_gene: TRBJ2-5
CDR3aa: CSVSRGMVETQYF
CDR3nt: TGCAGCGTTTCCAGGGGGATGGTCGAGACCCAGTACTTC

abundance: -
d_gene: TRBD1
v_gene: TRBV11-3
j_gene: TRBJ2-5
CDR3aa: CASSHRTGGGETQYF
CDR3nt: TGTGCCAGCAGCCACCGGACAGGGGGTGGAGAGACCCAGTACTTC

abundance: -
d_gene: -
v_gene: TRBV28
j_gene: TRBJ2-5
CDR3aa: CASSEVRGLATQYF
CDR3nt: TGTGCCAGCTCCGAGGTTAGGGGTCTTGCGACCCAGTACTTC

abundance: -
d_gene: -
v_gene: TRBV5-1
j_gene: TRBJ1-2
CDR3aa: CASSPGGGIYGYTF
CDR3nt: TGCGCCAGCAGCCCCGGGGGGGGAATTTATGGCTACACCTTC

abundance: -
d_gene: -
v_gene: TRBV2
j_gene: TRBJ1-4
CDR3aa: CASSAWGATNEKLFF
CDR3nt: TGTGCCAGCAGTGCGTGGGGAGCAACTAATGAAAAACTGTTTTTT

abundance: -
d_gene: TRBD1
v_gene: TRBV4-1
j_gene: TRBJ1-2
CDR3aa: CASSQDTGTGGNNYGYTF
CDR3nt: TGCGCCAGCAGCCAAGATACTGGTACAGGGGGCAATAACTATGGCTACACCTTC

abundance: -
d_gene: -
v_gene: TRBV9
j_gene: TRBJ1-1
CDR3aa: CASSPSRFGGNTEAFF
CDR3nt: TGTGCCAGCAGCCCCAGCCGTTTTGGGGGCAACACTGAAGCTTTCTTT

abundance: -
d_gene: -
v_gene: TRBV10-3
j_gene: TRBJ1-5
CDR3aa: CAISGGTGSDSNQPQHF
CDR3nt: TGTGCCATCAGTGGGGGAACAGGGAGCGATAGCAATCAGCCCCAGCATTTT

abundance: -
d_gene: -
v_gene: TRBV28
j_gene: TRBJ1-3
CDR3aa: CASSFSGENTIYF
CDR3nt: TGTGCCAGCAGTTTCTCTGGGGAGAACACCATATATTTT

abundance: -
d_gene: TRBD2
v_gene: TRBV6-4
j_gene: TRBJ2-1
CDR3aa: CASSETSGGYNEQFF
CDR3nt: TGTGCCAGCAGTGAGACTAGCGGGGGGTACAATGAGCAGTTCTTC

abundance: -
d_gene: TRBD1
v_gene: TRBV6-5
j_gene: TRBJ1-2
CDR3aa: CASSSRQGYGYTF
CDR3nt: TGTGCCAGCAGTTCGCGACAGGGCTATGGCTACACCTTC

abundance: once
d_gene: -
v_gene: TRBV21-1
j_gene: TRBJ1-3
CDR3aa: CASSNEQGISGNTIYF
CDR3nt: TGTGCCAGCAGCAACGAACAGGGAATATCTGGAAACACCATATATTTT

abundance: -
d_gene: TRBD1
v_gene: TRBV5-5
j_gene: TRBJ2-7
CDR3aa: CASSWGQGGTYEQYF
CDR3nt: TGTGCCAGCAGCTGGGGACAGGGAGGGACCTACGAGCAGTACTTC